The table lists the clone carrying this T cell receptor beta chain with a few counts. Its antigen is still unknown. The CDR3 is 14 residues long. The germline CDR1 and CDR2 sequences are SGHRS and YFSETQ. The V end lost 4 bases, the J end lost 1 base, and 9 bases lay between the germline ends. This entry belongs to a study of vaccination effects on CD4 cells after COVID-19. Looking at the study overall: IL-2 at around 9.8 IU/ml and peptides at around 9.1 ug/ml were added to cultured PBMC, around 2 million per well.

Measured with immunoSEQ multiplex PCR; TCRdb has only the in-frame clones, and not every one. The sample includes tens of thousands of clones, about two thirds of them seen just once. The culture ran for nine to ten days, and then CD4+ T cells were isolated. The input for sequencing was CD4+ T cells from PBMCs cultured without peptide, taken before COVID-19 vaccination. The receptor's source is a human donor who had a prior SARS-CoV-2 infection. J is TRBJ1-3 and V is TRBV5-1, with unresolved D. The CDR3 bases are TGCGCCAGCAGCCCCCCGGGTTCTGGAAACACCATATATTTT. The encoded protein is CASSPPGSGNTIYF.